This T cell receptor beta chain was observed in a study of blood T cell repertoires in COVID-19. TCRdb keeps only in-frame clones here, not all; method: immunoSEQ multiplex PCR. The table shows fewer than 90,000 clones, with roughly 87% occurring only once. The germline CDR1 and CDR2 sequences are SNHLY and FYNNEI. Deletions cut 6 bases from V and 0 bases from J, with 12 bases between. The CDR3 is made up of 15 amino acids. Sequencing was carried out using peripheral blood. The V gene is TRBV2, the J gene TRBJ1-5; D might be TRBD1 (5 bases). This TCR came from a male donor with acute or convalescent COVID-19. CDR3 in amino acids: CASRGLRASNQPQHF. In nucleotides, the CDR3 is TGTGCCAGCAGGGGACTCAGGGCTAGCAATCAGCCCCAGCATTTT.